What follows is one TCR beta chain and its context. The CDR3 spans 16 residues. Germline loops: CDR1 SNHLY, CDR2 FYNNEI. V shed 8 bases, J shed 6 bases, and the junction held 9 bases outside the gene matches. The data were obtained in a study of cytomegalovirus exposure and HLA in healthy donors. 13 Jbeta primers and 60 Vbeta primers were used for the PCR. Sequenced by immunoSEQ multiplex PCR; TCRdb stores in-frame clones only, minus some. Its listing shows 45,000 to 65,000 clones. Source material: PBMCs. The sequence was collected from a man between 18 and 29 years old in good health and CMV-seropositive. The chain employs TRBV2 and TRBJ2-2; 13 nucleotides match TRBD2. The chain's CDR3 is CASARTSGSLAGELFF. Written as DNA, the CDR3 is TGTGCCAGCGCCAGGACTAGCGGGAGTCTCGCCGGGGAGCTGTTTTTT.